This T cell receptor (beta chain) was retrieved from a study of blood T cell repertoires in COVID-19. Trimming took 2 bases from V and 2 from J, leaving 12 bases between them. Per the germline V gene, CDR1 is MNHEY and CDR2 is SVGAGI. This CDR3 comprises 15 residues. Data came from immunoSEQ multiplex PCR; TCRdb stores just in-frame clones and leaves some out. The sample shows about 150,000 clones, 80% to 90% of them seen only once. This chain joins TRBV6-5 and TRBJ1-2, with D perhaps matching TRBD1 (6 bases). This sequence originates from a man aged 45 to 65 who had recovered from COVID-19. Sequencing was done on a sample of PBMCs or T cells enriched from blood (not recorded which). Written as DNA, the CDR3 is TGTGCCAGCAGTTACCAACAGGGCTCCAACTATGGCTACACCTTC. Translating gives CASSYQQGSNYGYTF.